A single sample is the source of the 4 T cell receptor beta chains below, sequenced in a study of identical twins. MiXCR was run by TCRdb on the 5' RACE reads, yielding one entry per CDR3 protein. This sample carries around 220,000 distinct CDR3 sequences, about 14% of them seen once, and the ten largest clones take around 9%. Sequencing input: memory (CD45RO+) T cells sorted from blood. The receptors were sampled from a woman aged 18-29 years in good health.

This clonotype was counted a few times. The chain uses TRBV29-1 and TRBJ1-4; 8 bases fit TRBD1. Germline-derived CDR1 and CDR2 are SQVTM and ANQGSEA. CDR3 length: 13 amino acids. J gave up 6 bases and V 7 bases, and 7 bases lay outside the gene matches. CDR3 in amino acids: CSAMDREYEKLFF. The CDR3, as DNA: TGCAGCGCCATGGACAGGGAGTATGAAAAACTGTTTTTT.

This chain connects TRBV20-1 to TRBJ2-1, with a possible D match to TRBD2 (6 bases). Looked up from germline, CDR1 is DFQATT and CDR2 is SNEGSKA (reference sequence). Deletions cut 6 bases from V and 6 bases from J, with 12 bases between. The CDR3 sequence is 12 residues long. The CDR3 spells CSAAGTGNEQFF. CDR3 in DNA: TGCAGTGCCGCGGGGACCGGCAATGAGCAGTTCTTC.

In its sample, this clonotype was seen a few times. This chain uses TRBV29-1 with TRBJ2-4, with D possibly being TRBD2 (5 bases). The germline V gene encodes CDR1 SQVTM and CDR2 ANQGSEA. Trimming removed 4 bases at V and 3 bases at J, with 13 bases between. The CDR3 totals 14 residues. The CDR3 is CSVGGSAGKNIQYF. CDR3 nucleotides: TGCAGCGTTGGTGGTAGCGCAGGCAAAAACATTCAGTACTTC.

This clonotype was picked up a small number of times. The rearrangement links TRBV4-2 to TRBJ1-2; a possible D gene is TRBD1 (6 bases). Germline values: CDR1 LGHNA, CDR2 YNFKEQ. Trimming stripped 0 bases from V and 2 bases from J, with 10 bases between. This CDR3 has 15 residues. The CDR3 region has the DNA TGTGCCAGCAGCCAAGAAGGTACAGGGAACTATGGCTACACCTTC. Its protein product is CASSQEGTGNYGYTF.